This T cell receptor (beta chain) is from a study of Ad26.COV2.S vaccination and SARS-CoV-2 variants. The overall study: Ad26.COV2.S given intramuscularly, once or twice 56 days apart.

The treatment is: about 20 received Ad26.COV2.S at low or high dose, single or two shots; 5 received placebo; per-sample allocation not given. Samples came from day 63 after the first vaccine or placebo injection. In the case of this clone: The antigen is undetermined.

Study-wide results and caveats: Researchers cautioned that TCR breadth and depth analyses may have underestimated total T cell responses. Comparability of non-spike TCR breadth was observed across vaccine and placebo recipients.

Method: immunoSEQ multiplex PCR; TCRdb's copy keeps in-frame clones and lacks some. The data hold 380,000 or so clones, with around 89% observed a single time. Trimming shortened V by 1 base and J by 0 bases, and 7 bases separated the two germline ends. From germline, CDR1 is LNHNV and CDR2 YYDKDF (reference sequence). This CDR3 has 16 amino acids. The sample was peripheral blood, taken in a trial of Ad26.COV2.S vaccine versus placebo. This rearrangement joins TRBV15 to TRBJ2-6; no definite D call. The clonotype comes from a person between 18 and 65 years old who received the Ad26.COV2.S COVID-19 vaccine or a placebo. DNA of the CDR3: TGTGCCACCAGCAGAGTTGAAAACTCTGGGGCCAACGTCCTGACTTTC. Protein sequence: CATSRVENSGANVLTF.